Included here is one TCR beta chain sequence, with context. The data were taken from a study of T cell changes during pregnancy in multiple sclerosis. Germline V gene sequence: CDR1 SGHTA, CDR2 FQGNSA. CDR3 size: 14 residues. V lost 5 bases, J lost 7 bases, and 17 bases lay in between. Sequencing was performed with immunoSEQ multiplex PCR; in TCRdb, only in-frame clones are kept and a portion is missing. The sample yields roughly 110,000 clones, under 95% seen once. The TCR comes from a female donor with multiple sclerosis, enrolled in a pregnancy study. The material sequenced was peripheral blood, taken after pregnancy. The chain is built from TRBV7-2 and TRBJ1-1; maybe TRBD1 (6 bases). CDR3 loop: CASSQGHYLFEAFF. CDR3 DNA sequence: TGTGCCAGCAGCCAGGGACACTATCTATTTGAAGCTTTCTTT.